Below are 4 T cell receptor beta chains sequenced from a single sample in a study of blood T cell repertoires in COVID-19. Only in-frame clones appear in the TCRdb table, and some are missing; sequencing was by immunoSEQ multiplex PCR. The sample includes more than 95,000 clones, roughly 87% of them seen just once. Specimen: peripheral blood. These receptors all stem from a man aged 50 to 60 with acute or convalescent COVID-19.

The J gene is TRBJ2-1, the V gene TRBV5-6; a weak D match, TRBD1 (5 bases). The CDR3 consists of 13 residues. V was clipped by 5 bases and J by 6 bases, with 12 bases between them. Germline assignment: CDR1 SGHDT and CDR2 YYEEEE. This chain's CDR3 is CASSSGLINEQFF. For the CDR3, the DNA is TGTGCCAGCAGTTCAGGGTTAATCAATGAGCAGTTCTTC. The variable domain in full, completed from reference TRBV5-6 and TRBJ2-1, reads DAGVTQSPTHLIKTRGQQVTLRCSPKSGHDTVSWYQQALGQGPQFIFQYYEEEERQRGNFPDRFSGHQFPNYSSELNVNALLLGDSALYLCASSSGLINEQFFGPGTRLTVL.

V usage is TRBV7-9 and J usage is TRBJ1-2; D is possibly TRBD1 (5 bases). The length of the CDR3 is 11 residues. From germline, CDR1 is SEHNR and CDR2 FQNEAQ (reference sequence). The germline V and J ends were trimmed by 8 bases and 8 bases, with 12 bases remaining between them. The CDR3 nucleotides are TGTGCCAGCGGGGGAGGGAGCGGCTACACCTTC. Translation: CASGGGSGYTF.

The chain joins TRBV6-5 to TRBJ2-7; the D gene is possibly TRBD1 (6 bases). The CDR3 extends over 15 amino acids. From germline, CDR1 is MNHEY and CDR2 SVGAGI. Trimming took 7 bases from V and 2 from J, leaving 18 bases between them. Here the CDR3 reads CASTGAATLPYEQYF. Written as DNA, the CDR3 is TGTGCCAGCACAGGGGCAGCTACGCTCCCCTACGAGCAGTACTTC.

V gene TRBV20-1 combines with J gene TRBJ1-5, with TRBD1 identical over 7 bases. J gave up 4 bases and V 3 bases, and 9 bases lay outside the gene matches. The CDR3 contains 15 residues. Germline-derived CDR1 and CDR2 are DFQATT and SNEGSKA (reference sequence). The CDR3 DNA follows: TGCAGTGCTAGTAGACAGGGTGTTATGAATCAGCCCCAGCATTTT. This codes for CSASRQGVMNQPQHF.